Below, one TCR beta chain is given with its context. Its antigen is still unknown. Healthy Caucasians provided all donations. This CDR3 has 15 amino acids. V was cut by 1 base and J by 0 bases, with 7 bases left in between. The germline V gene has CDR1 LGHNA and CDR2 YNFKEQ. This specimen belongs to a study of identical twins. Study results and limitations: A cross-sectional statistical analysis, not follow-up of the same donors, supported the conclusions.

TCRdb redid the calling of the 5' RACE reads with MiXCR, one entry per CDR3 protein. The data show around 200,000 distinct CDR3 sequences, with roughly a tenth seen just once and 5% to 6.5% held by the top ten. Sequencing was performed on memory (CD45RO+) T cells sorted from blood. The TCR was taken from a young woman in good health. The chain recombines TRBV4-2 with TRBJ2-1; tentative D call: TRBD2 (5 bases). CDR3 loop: CASSQGESSYNEQFF. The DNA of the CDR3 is TGTGCCAGCAGCCAAGGGGAGAGCTCCTACAATGAGCAGTTCTTC.